These 6 T cell receptor beta chains were all obtained from the same sample, sequenced in a study of T cells after yellow fever vaccination. TCRdb fed the 5' RACE reads into MiXCR, producing one record per CDR3 protein. The sample lists some 320,000 distinct CDR3 sequences, 4.1% seen once, with 20% to 25% in the top ten. This material consisted of PBMCs, taken 5 days after the yellow fever booster vaccination. Receptors originate from a man aged 18 to 35 who received the YFV17D yellow fever vaccine.

There are a few counts of this clonotype. The genes are TRBV20-1 and TRBJ1-1, with 7 bases that match TRBD1. V lost 6 bases, J lost 1 base, and 8 bases stayed unmatched. Germline V lookup: CDR1 DFQATT, CDR2 SNEGSKA (reference sequence). CDR3 length equals 14 residues. CDR3 in amino acids: CSASGTAKNTEAFF. The DNA of the CDR3 is TGCAGTGCGTCCGGGACAGCGAAGAACACTGAAGCTTTCTTT.

The chain combines TRBV9 with TRBJ1-2; D remains ambiguous. CDR3 size: 16 residues. The germline V gene has CDR1 SGDLS and CDR2 YYNGEE. Trimming stripped 0 bases from V and 2 bases from J, with 14 bases between. The CDR3 DNA is TGTGCCAGCAGCGTAGGAAATACCCCGGCCAACTATGGCTACACCTTC. Amino acid sequence: CASSVGNTPANYGYTF.

This clonotype occurred many times. The V gene is TRBV7-2, the J gene TRBJ2-5; TRBD2 agrees at 15 bases. The CDR3 extends over 16 amino acids. The V and J ends lost 5 bases and 4 bases, in that order; junction bases with no gene match: 5. Per germline, CDR1 SGHTA and CDR2 FQGNSA. CDR3 DNA: TGTGCCAGCAGCCTTCGGACTAGCGGGGGGGGAGAGACCCAGTACTTC. This encodes CASSLRTSGGGETQYF.

This clonotype was picked up a small number of times. The chain links TRBV4-2 to TRBJ2-6, with D maybe TRBD1 (6 bases). The CDR3 contains 16 residues. CDR1 and CDR2 from the germline V gene are LGHNA and YNFKEQ. V was trimmed by 4 bases and J by 3 bases, leaving 13 bases between them. CDR3 in DNA: TGTGCCAGCAGCCCGAACCAGGGGTATGGGGCCAACGTCCTGACTTTC. This codes for CASSPNQGYGANVLTF.

This clonotype was found a few times. The chain joins TRBV7-3 to TRBJ2-2; D remains unclear. This CDR3 is 14 amino acids long. The V gene's germline CDR1 is SGHTA and CDR2 FQGTGA. The V gene lost 2 bases and the J gene lost 4 bases, with 8 bases spanning the gap. CDR3 protein: CASSLDPFTGELFF. In nucleotides, the CDR3 is TGTGCCAGCAGCTTAGACCCTTTCACCGGGGAGCTGTTTTTT. The complete variable domain, with remaining parts taken from reference TRBV7-3 and TRBJ2-2, reads GAGVSQTPSNKVTEKGKYVELRCDPISGHTALYWYRQSLGQGPEFLIYFQGTGAADDSGLPNDRFFAVRPEGSVSTLKIQRTERGDSAVYLCASSLDPFTGELFFGEGSRLTVL.

This clonotype was detected a few times. J is TRBJ1-6 and V is TRBV7-2; TRBD1 matches at 7 bases. Germline V lookup: CDR1 SGHTA, CDR2 FQGNSA. This CDR3 is 17 amino acids long. J was trimmed by 10 bases and V by 5 bases; bases with no gene match: 17. CDR3: CASSPGGRDLSGSPLHF. CDR3 coding DNA: TGTGCCAGCAGCCCAGGGGGTCGGGATCTGTCGGGCTCACCCCTCCACTTT.